These 3 T cell receptor beta chains were sequenced from one sample in a study of spatial heterogeneity in lung cancer. In TCRdb, the 5' RACE reads were re-called with MiXCR into one record per CDR3 protein. The sample lists approximately 39,000 distinct CDR3 sequences; around 5.8% were seen once. Specified time point: sample taken at primary tumor resection. The study sequenced unsorted whole RNA from tumor, nontumor lung or frozen PBMC. The sequencing used PBMCs, collected at surgery. The receptors stem from a male donor with early-stage non-small cell lung cancer.

This clonotype was recorded many times. The chain uses TRBV28 and TRBJ2-5; the D gene is possibly TRBD2 (5 bases). Trimming stripped 2 bases from V and 2 bases from J, with 12 bases between. Per the germline V gene, CDR1 is MDHEN and CDR2 is SYDVKM. The CDR3 runs 15 residues. This chain's CDR3 is CASSLGQSGQETQYF. CDR3 in DNA: TGTGCCAGCAGTTTAGGTCAGAGCGGACAAGAGACCCAGTACTTC.

This clonotype was found many times. J is TRBJ1-3 and V is TRBV18; D ambiguous. CDR3 size: 15 residues. CDR1 and CDR2 from the germline V gene are KGHSH and LQKENI. The germline V and J ends were trimmed by 3 bases and 3 bases, with 12 bases remaining between them. The CDR3 protein is CASSPTHVVGNTIYF. The CDR3 region has the DNA TGTGCCAGCTCACCGACGCACGTCGTTGGAAACACCATATATTTT.

This clonotype was seen repeatedly, ten times or more. The V gene is TRBV20-1, the J gene TRBJ1-1; D remains unclear. V was clipped by 3 bases and J by 2 bases, with 13 bases between them. CDR3 length: 14 amino acids. Germline V CDR1 and CDR2: DFQATT, SNEGSKA (reference sequence). CDR3 loop: CSARSGSGNTEAFF. The CDR3 DNA reads as TGCAGTGCTAGGTCGGGGTCGGGTAACACTGAAGCTTTCTTT.